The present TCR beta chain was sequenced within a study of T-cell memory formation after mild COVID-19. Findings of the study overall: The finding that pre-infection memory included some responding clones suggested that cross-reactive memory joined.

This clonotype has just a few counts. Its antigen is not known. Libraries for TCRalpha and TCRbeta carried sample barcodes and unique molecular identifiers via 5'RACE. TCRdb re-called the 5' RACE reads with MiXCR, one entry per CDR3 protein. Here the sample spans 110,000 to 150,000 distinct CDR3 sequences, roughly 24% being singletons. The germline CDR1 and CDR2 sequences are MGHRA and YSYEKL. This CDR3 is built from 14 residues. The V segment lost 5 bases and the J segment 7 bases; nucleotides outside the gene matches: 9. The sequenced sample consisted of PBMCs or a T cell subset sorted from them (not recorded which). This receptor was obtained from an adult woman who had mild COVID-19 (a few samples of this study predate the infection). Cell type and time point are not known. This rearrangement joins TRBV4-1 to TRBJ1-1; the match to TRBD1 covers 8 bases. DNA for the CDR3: TGCGCCAGCAGCTTCTCAGGGGGCGTCGGTGAAGCTTTCTTT. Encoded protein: CASSFSGGVGEAFF.